These T cell receptor beta chains were read from a single sample in a study of T cell repertoires in cytomegalovirus infection. TCRdb re-called the reads with MiXCR, one entry per CDR3 protein. Of about 740,000 distinct CDR3 sequences in the sample, about 40% were seen once. The sample consisted of PBMCs. Source of these receptors: a human donor in good health (CMV status not recorded). Some clones in this sample may be carry-over from other donors' samples. CDR3s include the opening cysteine and the closing phenylalanine or tryptophan. A D gene is named only where the DNA matches it firmly. A row's size may be missing; if present it is once, few, many or a size class.

V	size	J	D	DNA	CDR3
TRBV28	few	TRBJ1-5	TRBD1	TGTGCCAGCAACCCTCGGGACAGGGACCCCAATCAGCCCCAGCATTTT	CASNPRDRDPNQPQHF
TRBV7-2	-	TRBJ2-5	-	TGTGCCAGCAGCAGAGATAGAACACAAGAGACCCAGTACTTC	CASSRDRTQETQYF
TRBV12-3/TRBV12-4	many	TRBJ2-5	-	TGTGCCAGCAGTTTAGCGGGACACCAAGAGACCCAGTACTTC	CASSLAGHQETQYF
TRBV7-6	many	TRBJ2-1	TRBD2	TGTGCTAGCAGCCCGCGACTAGCGAACGACAATGAGCAGTTCTTC	CASSPRLANDNEQFF
TRBV11-1	few	TRBJ2-7	-	TGTGCCAGCAGCGCTCTACCCTACGAGCAGTACTTC	CASSALPYEQYF
TRBV6-2/TRBV6-3	-	TRBJ2-5	TRBD1	TGTGCCAGCAAACCAACAGGGGGAACTCCGGAGACCCAGTACTTC	CASKPTGGTPETQYF
TRBV29-1	few	TRBJ2-7	TRBD1	TGCAGCGCCCGGGGACAGGGGATGGGAGAGCAGTACTTC	CSARGQGMGEQYF
TRBV7-2	-	TRBJ1-2	TRBD1	TGTGCCAGCAGCTTATCGACAGGGAATAACTATGGCTACACCTTC	CASSLSTGNNYGYTF
TRBV29-1	-	TRBJ2-5	-	TGCAGCGGAGAGAAGGCTAGCCAAGAGACCCAGTACTTC	CSGEKASQETQYF
TRBV28	-	TRBJ1-1	-	TGTGCCAGCAGTTTACTGGGTACCACTGAAGCTTTCTTT	CASSLLGTTEAFF
TRBV4-1	-	TRBJ2-1	TRBD2	TGCGCCAGCAGCCAAGGCCACGGGGGGGCCCGATACAAGGAGCCGTTCTTC	CASSQGHGGARYKEPFF
TRBV19	-	TRBJ2-6	TRBD2	TGTGCCAGTAGTGTTCGACCGGGGGGTGCCAACGTCCTGACTTTC	CASSVRPGGANVLTF
TRBV7-8	few	TRBJ1-5	-	TGTGCCAGCAGCTTAGGGGTTTTGGCCGCGAATCAGCCCCAGCATTTT	CASSLGVLAANQPQHF
TRBV15	few	TRBJ1-2	TRBD1	TGTGCCACCAGGACGGGACAGGGAAATTATGGCTACACCTTC	CATRTGQGNYGYTF
TRBV7-9	few	TRBJ2-1	TRBD2	TGTGCCAGCAGCTTAGCGGGGATAGCGGGGGGAAACTACAATGAGCAGTTCTTC	CASSLAGIAGGNYNEQFF
TRBV4-2	-	TRBJ1-1	TRBD1	TGTGCCAGCAGCCAAGATACGGGGACAGCTATCACTGAAGCTTTCTTT	CASSQDTGTAITEAFF
TRBV3-1	-	TRBJ2-1	-	TGTGCCAGCAGCCAAAAGCTGGGGGGCAATGAGCAGTTCTTC	CASSQKLGGNEQFF
TRBV12-3/TRBV12-4	once	TRBJ1-1	TRBD1	TGTGCCAGCACCCTAGGGGGCGGAAGGAACACTGAAGCTTTCTTT	CASTLGGGRNTEAFF
TRBV29-1	-	TRBJ1-1	TRBD1	TGCAGCGCCACACTACAGGGGGAAGCTTTCTTT	CSATLQGEAFF
TRBV6-1	-	TRBJ2-1	-	TGTGCCAGCAGTTGGACCGGGACTTTCAACAATGAGCAGTTCTTC	CASSWTGTFNNEQFF
TRBV28	-	TRBJ2-6	-	TGTGCCAGCAGTTTATATAGGACTGGGGCCAACGTCCTGACTTTC	CASSLYRTGANVLTF
TRBV20-1	few	TRBJ1-5	TRBD1	TGCAGTGCGTCTCGGACAGGGTGGGGTCAGCCCCAGCATTTT	CSASRTGWGQPQHF